Listed below are T cell receptor beta chains from one sample, sequenced in a study of shared clonotypes between healthy human individuals. This table comes from immunoSEQ multiplex PCR, and its TCRdb copy is limited to in-frame clones, with some not included. The data contain 150,000 to 200,000 clones, approximately 62% of them singletons. The sequenced sample consisted of memory CD4+ T cells sorted from blood. The source of these receptors is a man aged 25-45 years in good health. Both conserved end residues are part of each CDR3. A D gene is named only where the DNA matches it firmly. Size values are once, few and many counts, or a class for expanded clones, and some rows have none.

D gene | CDR3 length | J gene | V gene | clone size | CDR3 DNA | CDR3 protein
NA | 16 | TRBJ2-2 | TRBV5-1 | NA | TGCGCCAGCAGCCCAGTGGGCGGATCGAACACCGGGGAGCTGTTTTTT | CASSPVGGSNTGELFF
NA | 13 | TRBJ2-7 | TRBV9 | NA | TGTGCCAGCAGCACCCTTGCGGGGTACGAGCAGTACTTC | CASSTLAGYEQYF
NA | 16 | TRBJ2-2 | TRBV11-2 | NA | TGTGCCAGCAGCCCCCTAGCTCAAAGAGTCGCCGGGGAGCTGTTTTTT | CASSPLAQRVAGELFF
NA | 15 | TRBJ2-7 | TRBV10-1 | NA | TGCGCCAGCAGTGAGTCTGTGGGCCAGGGAACGGGACAGTACTTC | CASSESVGQGTGQYF
TRBD1 | 13 | TRBJ1-2 | TRBV7-9 | NA | TGTGCCAGCAGCTCCGACAGGGGGCATGGCTACACCTTC | CASSSDRGHGYTF
NA | 15 | TRBJ2-5 | TRBV18 | once | TGTGCCAGCTCAAAACTGAAGGACAAACAAGAGACCCAGTACTTC | CASSKLKDKQETQYF
NA | 16 | TRBJ2-5 | TRBV7-8 | NA | TGTGCCAGCAGCCCCGCCGGACCGATACGAGGAGAGACCCAGTACTTC | CASSPAGPIRGETQYF
NA | 14 | TRBJ2-3 | TRBV2 | NA | TGTGCCAGCATTGAGACATGGCAAACAGATACGCAGTATTTT | CASIETWQTDTQYF
NA | 14 | TRBJ1-1 | TRBV11-2 | NA | TGTGCCAGCAGCTTAGCGGGTCAGCGGACTGAAGCTTTCTTT | CASSLAGQRTEAFF
NA | 12 | TRBJ2-2 | TRBV19 | few | TGTGCCAGTACAGGGTTCACCGGGGAGCTGTTTTTT | CASTGFTGELFF
NA | 12 | TRBJ2-1 | TRBV7-8 | NA | TGTGCCAGCAGCTGGACTCGTAAAGCGCAGTTCTTC | CASSWTRKAQFF
NA | 18 | TRBJ1-2 | TRBV21-1 | NA | TGTGCCAGCAGCACCCACCGGGACAGGGGACTTCATAACTATGGCTACACCTTC | CASSTHRDRGLHNYGYTF
TRBD1 | 16 | TRBJ2-1 | TRBV28 | NA | TGTGCCAGCAGTTCTATCTATCGACAGGGATCCAATGAGCAGTTCTTC | CASSSIYRQGSNEQFF
TRBD2 | 15 | TRBJ2-3 | TRBV5-4 | NA | TGTGCCAGCAGCTCCCCCGGGACTAAGGCAGATACGCAGTATTTT | CASSSPGTKADTQYF
NA | 13 | TRBJ1-2 | TRBV2 | NA | TGTGCCAGCAGTGAAAGTTGGACGATGGGCTACACCTTC | CASSESWTMGYTF
NA | 11 | TRBJ2-7 | TRBV12-1 | NA | TGTGCCACCAGGCAGGGCTCCGAGCAGTACTTC | CATRQGSEQYF
TRBD1 | 13 | TRBJ1-3 | TRBV2 | NA | TGTGCCAGCAAGGGACAGATAGGAAACACCATATATTTT | CASKGQIGNTIYF
NA | 13 | TRBJ1-2 | TRBV5-4 | few | TGTGCCAGCAGCTTGCCCAAGAGCTATGGCTACACCTTC | CASSLPKSYGYTF
TRBD2 | 15 | TRBJ2-1 | TRBV28 | NA | TGTGCCAGCCTAACCAGCGGGAGGGCCCGGGATGAGCAGTTCTTC | CASLTSGRARDEQFF
TRBD1 | 14 | TRBJ1-2 | TRBV7-2 | NA | TGTGCCAGCAGCCAAGGACAGGTCGGATATGGCTACACCTTC | CASSQGQVGYGYTF
NA | 14 | TRBJ2-1 | TRBV6-1 | NA | TGTGCCAGCAGTGGAGGACGGAGGTACAATGAGCAGTTCTTC | CASSGGRRYNEQFF
NA | 17 | TRBJ2-1 | TRBV10-1 | NA | TGCGCCAGCAGTGAGTCTCGAGGCGCAAGGACCATCAATGAGCAGTTCTTC | CASSESRGARTINEQFF
TRBD2 | 16 | TRBJ2-3 | TRBV9 | NA | TGTGCCAGCAGCGCCCCGGGGACTAGCGGGTTTGGTACGCAGTATTTT | CASSAPGTSGFGTQYF
TRBD2 | 18 | TRBJ2-5 | TRBV28 | once | TGTGCCAGCAGTTTATGGCGGCTAGCGGGAGGGCTTCGGGAGACCCAGTACTTC | CASSLWRLAGGLRETQYF
NA | 11 | TRBJ2-5 | TRBV5-1 | NA | TGCGCCAGCAGCTTGTTAGAGACCCAGTACTTC | CASSLLETQYF
NA | 10 | TRBJ2-7 | TRBV5-3 | NA | TGTGCCAGAAGCTTTTACGAGCAGTACTTC | CARSFYEQYF
TRBD1 | 13 | TRBJ1-1 | TRBV6-1 | NA | TGTGCCAGCACTCAACAGGGGGCAACTGAAGCTTTCTTT | CASTQQGATEAFF
TRBD1 | 14 | TRBJ2-7 | TRBV5-6 | NA | TGTGCCAGCAGCTTCGGACAGGGGAAACACGAGCAGTACTTC | CASSFGQGKHEQYF
NA | 12 | TRBJ2-5 | TRBV5-6 | NA | TGTGCCAGCAGTCCAAGGGGGGAGACCCAGTACTTC | CASSPRGETQYF
TRBD1 | 15 | TRBJ2-5 | TRBV5-4 | NA | TGTGCCAGCAGCGGGACCGGGACAGTCGGCGAGACCCAGTACTTC | CASSGTGTVGETQYF
NA | 15 | TRBJ2-3 | TRBV9 | NA | TGTGCCAGCAGCGTAGTAGGGGCTAGCACAGATACGCAGTATTTT | CASSVVGASTDTQYF
TRBD1 | 13 | TRBJ1-1 | TRBV25-1 | NA | TGTGCCAGCAGCAGGGGGGGATACACTGAAGCTTTCTTT | CASSRGGYTEAFF
NA | 14 | TRBJ2-1 | TRBV7-8 | NA | TGTGCCAGCAGCGTCCGGGCTGAGTTCAATGAGCAGTTCTTC | CASSVRAEFNEQFF
NA | 13 | TRBJ2-2 | TRBV7-2 | NA | TGTGCCAGCAGCTTATGGCCCCGCGGGGAGCTGTTTTTT | CASSLWPRGELFF
NA | 14 | TRBJ2-3 | TRBV11-3 | NA | TGTGCCAGCAGCTTAGGTGGAGATACAGATACGCAGTATTTT | CASSLGGDTDTQYF
NA | 17 | TRBJ2-4 | TRBV18 | NA | TGTGCCAGCTCACAAAGGATCACTCAGGGATCCAAAAACATTCAGTACTTC | CASSQRITQGSKNIQYF
NA | 13 | TRBJ2-7 | TRBV6-1 | NA | TGTGCCAGCAGTGAAAAGACGGTCAACGAGCAGTACTTC | CASSEKTVNEQYF
TRBD1 | 16 | TRBJ2-5 | TRBV5-1 | NA | TGCGCCAGCAGCTTTGGTGGGACAGGGGTATCGGAGACCCAGTACTTC | CASSFGGTGVSETQYF
NA | 12 | TRBJ1-2 | TRBV29-1 | NA | TGCAGCGTTGAGCAGCCCGGGAGAGGCTACACCTTC | CSVEQPGRGYTF
NA | 15 | TRBJ1-5 | TRBV27 | many | TGTGCCAGCAGTCCACGACTGGGGCCATCAACGCCCCAGCATTTT | CASSPRLGPSTPQHF
TRBD1 | 15 | TRBJ1-3 | TRBV5-6 | NA | TGTGCCAGCAGCACCCAGGGGGCTCTTGGAAACACCATATATTTT | CASSTQGALGNTIYF
TRBD1 | 13 | TRBJ2-5 | TRBV11-2 | NA | TGTGCCAGGGACAGGGTCGCCCAAGAGACCCAGTACTTC | CARDRVAQETQYF
NA | 15 | TRBJ2-1 | TRBV21-1 | few | TGTGCCAGCAGTATAACTAGCGGGAGTGGCAATGAGCAGTTCTTC | CASSITSGSGNEQFF
TRBD2 | 14 | TRBJ2-5 | TRBV30 | NA | TGTGCCTGGACCGAACTCGGGGGGACAGAGACCCAGTACTTC | CAWTELGGTETQYF
NA | 10 | TRBJ2-5 | TRBV18 | NA | TGTGCCAGCGCACGGGAGACCCAGTACTTC | CASARETQYF
TRBD1 | 17 | TRBJ1-1 | TRBV27 | NA | TGTGCCAGCAGTCGTCGACAGGGGGCGAACCGGAACACTGAAGCTTTCTTT | CASSRRQGANRNTEAFF
NA | 12 | TRBJ2-5 | TRBV15 | NA | TGTGCCTCTGCCCAAGGGCAAGAGACCCAGTACTTC | CASAQGQETQYF
NA | 13 | TRBJ1-1 | TRBV7-6 | once | TGTGCCAGCAGCTCTGATTGGAACACTGAAGCTTTCTTT | CASSSDWNTEAFF
NA | 13 | TRBJ1-5 | TRBV6-1 | NA | TGTGCCAGCAGTGAAGCCCCGGGGCAGCCCCAGCATTTT | CASSEAPGQPQHF
TRBD2 | 19 | TRBJ2-3 | TRBV28 | few | TGTGCCAGCAGCACGGGACTAGCGGGATACGACCCTAGCACAGATACGCAGTATTTT | CASSTGLAGYDPSTDTQYF
TRBD1 | 15 | TRBJ1-5 | TRBV28 | NA | TGTGCCAGCATCCTTGATCAGGGGGCTCATCAGCCCCAGCATTTT | CASILDQGAHQPQHF
NA | 19 | TRBJ1-5 | TRBV5-5 | few | TGTGCCAGCAGCTCTACTGGCGAACAGGGTGGATTTAGCAATCAGCCCCAGCATTTT | CASSSTGEQGGFSNQPQHF
TRBD1 | 15 | TRBJ2-1 | TRBV5-4 | NA | TGTGCCAGCAGCAGCGGACAGGGGGACTACAATGAGCAGTTCTTC | CASSSGQGDYNEQFF
NA | 14 | TRBJ2-5 | TRBV5-1 | NA | TGCGCCAGCAGCTTGCAGGCAGGCCAAGAGACCCAGTACTTC | CASSLQAGQETQYF
NA | 15 | TRBJ2-4 | TRBV28 | NA | TGTGCCAGCAGTTTGTTTGGGTTAGCCAAAAACATTCAGTACTTC | CASSLFGLAKNIQYF
TRBD1 | 15 | TRBJ2-3 | TRBV19 | once | TGTGCCAGCACCCCCCAACAGGGGGCTGGGGATACGCAGTATTTT | CASTPQQGAGDTQYF
NA | 12 | TRBJ1-2 | TRBV28 | NA | TGTGCCAGCAAGGGGACACTTTATGGCTACACCTTC | CASKGTLYGYTF
TRBD1 | 14 | TRBJ2-7 | TRBV18 | NA | TGTGCCAGCTCACCCAGGGGGTCTAGGTACGAGCAGTACTTC | CASSPRGSRYEQYF
NA | 14 | TRBJ2-2 | TRBV9 | few | TGTGCCAGCACGGGCGGAGGGTACACCGGGGAGCTGTTTTTT | CASTGGGYTGELFF